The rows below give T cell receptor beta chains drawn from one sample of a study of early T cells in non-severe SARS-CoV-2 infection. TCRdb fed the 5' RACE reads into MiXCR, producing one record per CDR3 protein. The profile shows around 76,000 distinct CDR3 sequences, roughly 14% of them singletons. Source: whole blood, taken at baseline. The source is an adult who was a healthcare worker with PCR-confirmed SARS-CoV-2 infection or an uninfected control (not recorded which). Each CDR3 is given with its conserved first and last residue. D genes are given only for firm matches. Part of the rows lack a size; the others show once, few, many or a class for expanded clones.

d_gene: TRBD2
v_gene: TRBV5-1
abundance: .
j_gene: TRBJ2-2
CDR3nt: TGCGCCAGCAGCTTGACGGGAGGGCCGGAAACCGGGGAGCTGTTTTTT
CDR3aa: CASSLTGGPETGELFF

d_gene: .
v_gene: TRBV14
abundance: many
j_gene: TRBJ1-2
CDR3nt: TGTGCCAGCAGCCAACGGGGGGCTGGCTACACCTTC
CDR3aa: CASSQRGAGYTF

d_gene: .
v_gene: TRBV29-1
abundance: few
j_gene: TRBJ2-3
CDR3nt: TGCAGCGCGAGCAGCGGAACAAACACAGATACGCAGTATTTT
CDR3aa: CSASSGTNTDTQYF

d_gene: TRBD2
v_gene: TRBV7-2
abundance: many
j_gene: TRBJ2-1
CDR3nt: TGTGCCAGCAGCCGGGGACTAGCGGGAGGAGACAATGAGCAGTTCTTC
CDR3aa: CASSRGLAGGDNEQFF

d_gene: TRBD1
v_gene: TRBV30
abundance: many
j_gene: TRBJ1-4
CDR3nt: TGTGCCTGGGGGGACAGGGGGCTTGGAGAAAAACTGTTTTTT
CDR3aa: CAWGDRGLGEKLFF

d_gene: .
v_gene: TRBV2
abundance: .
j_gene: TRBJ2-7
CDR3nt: TGTGCCAGCAGTGAACGGAATCGGGAGCAGTACTTC
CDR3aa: CASSERNREQYF

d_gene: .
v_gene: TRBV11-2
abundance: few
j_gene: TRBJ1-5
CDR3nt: TGTGCCAGCAGCCTAGCCGGGGGAACGAATCAGCCCCAGCATTTT
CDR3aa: CASSLAGGTNQPQHF

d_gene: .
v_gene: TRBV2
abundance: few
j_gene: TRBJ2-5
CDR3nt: TGTGCCAGCAGCTTACAGGGCTTAACGAAAGAGACCCAGTACTTC
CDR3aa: CASSLQGLTKETQYF

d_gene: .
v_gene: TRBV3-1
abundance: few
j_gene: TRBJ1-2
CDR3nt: TGTGCCAGCAGCCAGGAAGCCCGGGTTGGCCACACCTTC
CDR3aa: CASSQEARVGHTF

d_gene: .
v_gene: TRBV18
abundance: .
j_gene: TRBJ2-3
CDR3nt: TGTGCCAGCTCACCTCTGGGGAAAAGCACAGATACGCAGTATTTT
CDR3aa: CASSPLGKSTDTQYF

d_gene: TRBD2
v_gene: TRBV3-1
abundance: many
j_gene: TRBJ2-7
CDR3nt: TGTGCCAGCAGCCAGGGGGGGGGCGAGCAGTACTTC
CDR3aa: CASSQGGGEQYF

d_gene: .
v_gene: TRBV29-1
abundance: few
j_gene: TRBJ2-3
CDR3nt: TGCAGCGTTGAAGAAGGCGCAGATACGCAGTATTTT
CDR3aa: CSVEEGADTQYF

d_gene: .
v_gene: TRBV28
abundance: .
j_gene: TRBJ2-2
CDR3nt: TGTGCCAGCACAAAAATTCACACCGGGGAGCTGTTATTT
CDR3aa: CASTKIHTGELLF

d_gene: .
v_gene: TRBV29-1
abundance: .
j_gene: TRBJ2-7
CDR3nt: TGCAGCGTTTTGGGGTTTGGGGGTTCCTACGAGCAGTACTTC
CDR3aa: CSVLGFGGSYEQYF

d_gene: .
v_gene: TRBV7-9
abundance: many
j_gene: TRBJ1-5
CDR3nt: TGTGCCAGCAGCTTAGGGATTCAAGGGGCCCAGCATTTT
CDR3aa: CASSLGIQGAQHF

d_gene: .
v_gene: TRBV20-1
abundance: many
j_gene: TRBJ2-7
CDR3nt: TGCAGTGCTAGATCGCCGGTCATCTCCTACGAGCAGTACTTC
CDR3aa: CSARSPVISYEQYF

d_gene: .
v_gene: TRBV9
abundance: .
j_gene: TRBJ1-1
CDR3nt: TGTGCCAGCAGCCCCGAACCGGGGAACACTGAAGCTTTCTTT
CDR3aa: CASSPEPGNTEAFF

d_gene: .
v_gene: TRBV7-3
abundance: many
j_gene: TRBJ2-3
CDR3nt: TGTGCCAGCAGCCAAGACTACACAGATACGCAGTATTTT
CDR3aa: CASSQDYTDTQYF

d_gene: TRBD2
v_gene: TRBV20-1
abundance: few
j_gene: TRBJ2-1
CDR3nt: TGCAGTGTCGAGGGGAGGGCTAGCGGGAGGGATGAGCAGTTCTTC
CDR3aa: CSVEGRASGRDEQFF

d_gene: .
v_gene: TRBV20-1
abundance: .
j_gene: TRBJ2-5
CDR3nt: TGCAGTGCCCATGCCGGGCGGGAAGAGACCCAGTACTTC
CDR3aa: CSAHAGREETQYF

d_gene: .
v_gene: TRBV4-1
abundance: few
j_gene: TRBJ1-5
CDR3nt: TGCGCCAGCAGTCAAGGACTACAGAGCAATCAGCCCCAGCATTTT
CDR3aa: CASSQGLQSNQPQHF

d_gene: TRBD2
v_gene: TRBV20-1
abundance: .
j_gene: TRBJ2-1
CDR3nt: TGCAGTGCTAGTCCCCTTAGCGGGAGGGCCAACAATGAGCAGTTCTTC
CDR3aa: CSASPLSGRANNEQFF

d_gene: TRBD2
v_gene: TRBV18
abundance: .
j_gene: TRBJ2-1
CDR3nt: TGTGCCAGCTCACCACCCTCGCGGGGGGCGTATGAGCAGTTCTTC
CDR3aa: CASSPPSRGAYEQFF

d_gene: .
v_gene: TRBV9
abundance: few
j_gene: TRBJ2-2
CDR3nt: TGTGCCAGCAGCTCCGGACCTACCGCGAACACCGGGGAGCTGTTTTTT
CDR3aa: CASSSGPTANTGELFF

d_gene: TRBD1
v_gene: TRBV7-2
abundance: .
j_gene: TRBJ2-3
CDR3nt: TGTGCCAGCGTGAGGGGGCAGGCTAGCACAGATACGCAGTATTTT
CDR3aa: CASVRGQASTDTQYF

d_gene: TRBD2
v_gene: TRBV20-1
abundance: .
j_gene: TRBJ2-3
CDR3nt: TGCAGTGCCCCGGGACTAGGGATAGATACGCAGTATTTT
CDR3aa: CSAPGLGIDTQYF

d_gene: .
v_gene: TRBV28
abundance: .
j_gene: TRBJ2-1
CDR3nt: TGTGCCAGCTACCCCCAACGGGGTTACAATGAGCAGTTCTTC
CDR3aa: CASYPQRGYNEQFF

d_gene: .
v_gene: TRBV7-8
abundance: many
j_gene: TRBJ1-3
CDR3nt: TGTGCCAGCAGCCAACAGACAGCAAGCTCTGGAAACACCATATATTTT
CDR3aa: CASSQQTASSGNTIYF

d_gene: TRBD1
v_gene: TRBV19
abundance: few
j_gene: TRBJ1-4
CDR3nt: TGTGCCAGTAGCCACGGGACAGCTCGAAATGAAAAACTGTTTTTT
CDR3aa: CASSHGTARNEKLFF

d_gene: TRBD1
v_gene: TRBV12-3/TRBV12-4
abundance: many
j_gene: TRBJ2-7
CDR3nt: TGTGCCAGCAGTTTAAAGGGGGCAGCGAAGGAGCAGTACTTC
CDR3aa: CASSLKGAAKEQYF

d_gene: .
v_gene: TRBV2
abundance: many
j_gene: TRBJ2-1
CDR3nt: TGTGCCAGCATTACAGGGCAGAGCAATGAGCAGTTCTTC
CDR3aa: CASITGQSNEQFF

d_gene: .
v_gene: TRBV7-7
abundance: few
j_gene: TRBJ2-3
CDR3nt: TGTGCCAGCAGTTCCGACAGGACAAATACGCAGTATTTT
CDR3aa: CASSSDRTNTQYF

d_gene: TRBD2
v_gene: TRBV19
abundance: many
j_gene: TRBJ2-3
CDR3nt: TGTGCCAGCAATGGACTAGCGGGCGGCACAGATACGCAGTATTTT
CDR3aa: CASNGLAGGTDTQYF

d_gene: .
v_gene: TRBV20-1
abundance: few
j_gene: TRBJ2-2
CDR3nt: TGCAGTGCTAGGGGGCACACCGGGGAGCTGTTTTTT
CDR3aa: CSARGHTGELFF

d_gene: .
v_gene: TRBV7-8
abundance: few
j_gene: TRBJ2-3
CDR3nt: TGTGCCAGCACCATGGTGTCCGGCACAGATACGCAGTATTTT
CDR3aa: CASTMVSGTDTQYF

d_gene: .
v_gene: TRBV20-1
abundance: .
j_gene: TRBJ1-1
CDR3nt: TGCAGTGCTAGTCCGAACACTGAAGCTTTCTTT
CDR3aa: CSASPNTEAFF

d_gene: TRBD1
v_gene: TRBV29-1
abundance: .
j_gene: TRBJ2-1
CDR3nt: TGCAGCGGGGGACAGGGGCAGGATAATGAGCAGTTCTTC
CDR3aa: CSGGQGQDNEQFF

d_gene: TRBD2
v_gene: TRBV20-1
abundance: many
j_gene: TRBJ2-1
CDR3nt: TGCAGTGCTAGAGAATTGGCGGGAGCTGTCAATGAGCAGTTCTTC
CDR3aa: CSARELAGAVNEQFF

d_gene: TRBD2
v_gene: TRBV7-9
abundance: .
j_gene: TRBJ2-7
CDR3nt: TGTGCCAGCAGTCCGGGGGGAGCCTACGAGCAGTACTTC
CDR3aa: CASSPGGAYEQYF

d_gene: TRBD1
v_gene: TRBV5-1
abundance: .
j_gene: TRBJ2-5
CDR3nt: TGCGCCAGCAGCGGAGGGACAGGGGGAAAAGAGACCCAGTACTTC
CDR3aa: CASSGGTGGKETQYF

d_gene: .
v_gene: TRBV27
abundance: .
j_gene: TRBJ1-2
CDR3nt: TGTGCCAGCAAGGCGGGACTTCCTTATGGCTACACCTTC
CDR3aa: CASKAGLPYGYTF

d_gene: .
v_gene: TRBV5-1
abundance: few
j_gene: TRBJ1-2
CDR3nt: TGCGCCAGCAGCCCAGCCTGGTATGGGATAGTCGGAGATGGCTACACCTTC
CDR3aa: CASSPAWYGIVGDGYTF